Following are 12 T cell receptor beta chains from one sample sequenced in a study of T cells after yellow fever vaccination. TCRdb ran MiXCR on the 5' RACE reads and lists one entry per CDR3 protein. The sample gives fewer than 500,000 distinct CDR3 sequences, about 19% of which show up once; roughly a sixth is in the top ten. The material sequenced was PBMCs, taken before the yellow fever booster vaccination. These receptors all come from a man younger than 35 who received the YFV17D yellow fever vaccine.

This chain uses TRBV20-1 with TRBJ2-3; 13 positions match TRBD2. Germline V lookup: CDR1 DFQATT, CDR2 SNEGSKA (reference sequence). Trimming cost V 5 bases and J 1 base; bases outside gene matches: 3. The CDR3 contains 15 residues. CDR3 in amino acids: CSAPGTSGGTDTQYF. The CDR3 bases are TGCAGTGCTCCGGGGACTAGCGGGGGCACAGATACGCAGTATTTT.

The table lists this clonotype with many counts. The chain carries TRBV7-8 and TRBJ1-2; 9 bases match TRBD1. Germline V CDR1 and CDR2: SGHVS, FQNEAQ. The J segment lost 8 bases and the V segment lost 0 bases, leaving 4 bases of the junction unmatched. The length of the CDR3 is 14 residues. CDR3 loop: CASSLAGQGTGYTF. The DNA of the CDR3 is TGTGCCAGCAGCTTAGCCGGACAGGGGACAGGCTACACCTTC.

This clonotype was observed a few times. CDR3: CASSFLTAPTVEQYV. The CDR3 DNA follows: TGTGCCAGCAGTTTCCTCACAGCTCCTACGGTAGAGCAGTACGTC. The chain has TRBV6-5 and TRBJ2-7; D unresolved. Trimming cost V 4 bases and J 7 bases, with 20 bases left between them. The CDR3 covers 15 residues. CDR1 and CDR2 (germline): MNHEY, SVGAGI.

This chain uses TRBV5-1 with TRBJ2-2, with D possibly TRBD2 on 5 matching bases. The CDR3 totals 15 residues. Trimming left V 3 bases short and J 3 bases short, with 12 bases between. The germline CDR1 and CDR2 sequences are SGHRS and YFSETQ. The CDR3, as DNA: TGCGCCAGCAGCTCTGGAGGTCATTACACCGGGGAGCTGTTTTTT. Translation gives CASSSGGHYTGELFF. Combining the CDR3 with reference TRBV5-1 and TRBJ2-2 gives the whole variable domain KAGVTQTPRYLIKTRGQQVTLSCSPISGHRSVSWYQQTPGQGLQFLFEYFSETQRNKGNFPGRFSGRQFSNSRSEMNVSTLELGDSALYLCASSSGGHYTGELFFGEGSRLTVL.

The V and J genes are TRBV6-1 and TRBJ1-5; no reliable D call. In germline, CDR1 is MNHNS, CDR2 SASEGT. The V and J ends lost 3 bases and 7 bases respectively, with 10 bases between them. The CDR3 totals 13 residues. The CDR3 region has the DNA TGTGCCAGCAGTGAGGAAAGACCCCAGCCCCAGCATTTT. Its translation is CASSEERPQPQHF.

This chain connects TRBV3-1 to TRBJ1-4; the match to TRBD1 covers 7 bases. The CDR3 spans 14 residues. V was clipped by 3 bases and J by 7 bases; unmatched bases: 5. The V gene's germline CDR1 is LGHDT and CDR2 YNNKEL (reference sequence). As DNA, the CDR3 is TGTGCCAGCAGCCATGGGACAGAGAGTGAAAAACTGTTTTTT. Protein product: CASSHGTESEKLFF.

The chain employs TRBV20-1 and TRBJ1-2; 8 bases line up with TRBD1. Trimming cost V 6 bases and J 8 bases; bases outside gene matches: 5. Germline V CDR1 and CDR2: DFQATT, SNEGSKA (reference sequence). The CDR3 runs 11 residues. CDR3 sequence (DNA): TGCAGTGCAAACAGGGGGGCCGGCTACACCTTC. It specifies CSANRGAGYTF.

DNA of the CDR3: TGTGCCAGCAGTTTCCAATCTAGTCCAAAGGGAGATACGCAGTATTTT. Its protein product is CASSFQSSPKGDTQYF. The chain uses TRBV27 and TRBJ2-3; D gene uncertain. Trimming removed 3 bases from V and 5 bases from J, with 18 bases in between. The CDR3 totals 16 residues. CDR1 is MNHEY and CDR2 is SMNVEV in the germline V gene (reference sequence).

This clonotype was seen ten or more times. The rearrangement links TRBV20-1 to TRBJ1-3; D gene ambiguous. Germline V gene lookup returns CDR1 DFQATT and CDR2 SNEGSKA (reference sequence). The CDR3 has 13 amino acids. V gave up 0 bases and J gave up 0 bases, with 3 bases separating them. The CDR3 spells CSAREGSGNTIYF. DNA for the CDR3: TGCAGTGCTAGAGAGGGCTCTGGAAACACCATATATTTT.

The sample holds many counts of this clonotype. V and J are TRBV20-1 and TRBJ2-5; D is unclear. Trimming cost V 3 bases and J 5 bases, with 16 bases left between them. CDR1 and CDR2 (germline): DFQATT, SNEGSKA (reference sequence). The CDR3 is 14 amino acids. CDR3: CSARGDASPETQYF. In nucleotides, the CDR3 is TGCAGTGCTAGGGGTGACGCTTCGCCGGAGACCCAGTACTTC.

This clonotype was detected only a few times. This chain connects TRBV7-9 to TRBJ2-7; TRBD1 aligns across 12 bases. CDR3 size: 14 residues. Germline V CDR1 and CDR2: SEHNR, FQNEAQ (reference sequence). The ends lost 4 bases at V and 7 bases at J; junction bases unmatched: 5. The CDR3, as DNA: TGTGCCAGCAGCTCCGGGACAGGGGGCGGTGAGCAGTACGTC. Its protein is CASSSGTGGGEQYV.

This clonotype was recorded a few times. V and J are TRBV7-2 and TRBJ1-1; a possible D gene is TRBD1 (6 bases). V was trimmed by 5 bases and J by 3 bases, leaving 16 bases between them. CDR1 is SGHTA and CDR2 is FQGNSA in the germline V gene. The CDR3 totals 15 residues. The DNA of the CDR3 is TGTGCCAGCAGCCCGGGCACAGGGATGGACACTGAAGCTTTCTTT. This sequence encodes CASSPGTGMDTEAFF.